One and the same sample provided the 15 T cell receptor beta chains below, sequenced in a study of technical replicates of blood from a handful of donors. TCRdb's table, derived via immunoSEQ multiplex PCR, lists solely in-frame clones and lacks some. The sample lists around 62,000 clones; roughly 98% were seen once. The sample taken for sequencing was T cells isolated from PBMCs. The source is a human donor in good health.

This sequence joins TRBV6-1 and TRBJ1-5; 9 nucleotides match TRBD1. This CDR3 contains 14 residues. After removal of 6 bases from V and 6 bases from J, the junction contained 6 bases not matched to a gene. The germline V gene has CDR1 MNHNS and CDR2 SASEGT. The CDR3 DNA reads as TGTGCCAGCAGCGAAACAGGGGGCGTTCAGCCCCAGCATTTT. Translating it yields CASSETGGVQPQHF.

Here the CDR3 reads CASSRMGDRAGDTQYF. The CDR3 bases are TGTGCCAGCAGCCGAATGGGGGACAGGGCCGGAGATACGCAGTATTTT. This rearrangement joins TRBV5-6 to TRBJ2-3; 9 nucleotides match TRBD1. Germline V gene data show CDR1 as SGHDT and CDR2 as YYEEEE. This CDR3 contains 16 residues. J gave up 5 bases and V 4 bases, and 11 bases lay outside the gene matches.

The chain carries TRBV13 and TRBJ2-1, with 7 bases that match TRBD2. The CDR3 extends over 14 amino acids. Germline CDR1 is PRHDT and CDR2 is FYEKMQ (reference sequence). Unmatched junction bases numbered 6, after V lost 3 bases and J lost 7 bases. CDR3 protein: CASSLSGTPNEQFF. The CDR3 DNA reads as TGTGCCAGCAGCTTGAGCGGGACCCCGAATGAGCAGTTCTTC.

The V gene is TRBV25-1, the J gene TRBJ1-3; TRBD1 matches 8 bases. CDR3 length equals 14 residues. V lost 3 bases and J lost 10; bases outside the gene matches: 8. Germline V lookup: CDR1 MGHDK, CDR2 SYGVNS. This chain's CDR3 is CASSDPSGGRTIYF. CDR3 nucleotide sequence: TGTGCCAGCAGTGACCCCTCAGGGGGCCGGACCATATATTTT.

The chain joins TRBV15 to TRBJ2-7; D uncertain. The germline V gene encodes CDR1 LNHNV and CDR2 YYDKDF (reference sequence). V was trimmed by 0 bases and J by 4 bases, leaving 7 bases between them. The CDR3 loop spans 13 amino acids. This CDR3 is CATSRDEEYEQYF. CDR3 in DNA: TGTGCCACCAGCAGAGATGAGGAGTACGAGCAGTACTTC.

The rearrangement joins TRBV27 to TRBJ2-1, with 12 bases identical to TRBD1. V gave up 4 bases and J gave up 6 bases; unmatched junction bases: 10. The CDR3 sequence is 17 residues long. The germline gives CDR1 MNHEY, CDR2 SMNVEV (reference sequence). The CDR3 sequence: CASSWGQGAGVANEQFF. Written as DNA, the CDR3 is TGTGCCAGCAGTTGGGGACAGGGGGCGGGTGTGGCCAATGAGCAGTTCTTC.

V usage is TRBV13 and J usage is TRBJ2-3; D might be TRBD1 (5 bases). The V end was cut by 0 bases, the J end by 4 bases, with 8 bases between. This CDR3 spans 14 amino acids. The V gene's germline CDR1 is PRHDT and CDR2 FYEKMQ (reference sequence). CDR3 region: CASSLGQGADTQYF. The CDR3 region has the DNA TGTGCCAGCAGCTTAGGCCAAGGGGCAGATACGCAGTATTTT.

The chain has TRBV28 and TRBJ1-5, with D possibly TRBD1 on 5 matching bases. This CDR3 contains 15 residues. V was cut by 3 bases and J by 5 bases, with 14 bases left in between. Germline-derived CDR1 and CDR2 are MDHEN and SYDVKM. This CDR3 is CASSFVGRAYQPQHF. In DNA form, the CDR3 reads TGTGCCAGCAGTTTCGTGGGCAGGGCCTATCAGCCCCAGCATTTT.

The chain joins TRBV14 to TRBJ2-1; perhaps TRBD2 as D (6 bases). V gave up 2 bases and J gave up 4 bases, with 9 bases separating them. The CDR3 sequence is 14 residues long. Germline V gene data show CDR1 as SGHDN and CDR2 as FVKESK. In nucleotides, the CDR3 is TGTGCCAGCAGCCAAATGGAGGGGTACAATGAGCAGTTCTTC. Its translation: CASSQMEGYNEQFF. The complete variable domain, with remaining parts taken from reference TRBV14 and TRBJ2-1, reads EAGVTQFPSHSVIEKGQTVTLRCDPISGHDNLYWYRRVMGKEIKFLLHFVKESKQDESGMPNNRFLAERTGGTYSTLKVQPAELEDSGVYFCASSQMEGYNEQFFGPGTRLTVL.

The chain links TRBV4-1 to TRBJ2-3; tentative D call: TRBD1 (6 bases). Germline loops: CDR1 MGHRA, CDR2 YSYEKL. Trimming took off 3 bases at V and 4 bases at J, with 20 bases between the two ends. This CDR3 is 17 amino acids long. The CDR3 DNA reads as TGCGCCAGCAGCCAGTGGCCGGGACACCTTATCGCAGATACGCAGTATTTT. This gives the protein CASSQWPGHLIADTQYF.

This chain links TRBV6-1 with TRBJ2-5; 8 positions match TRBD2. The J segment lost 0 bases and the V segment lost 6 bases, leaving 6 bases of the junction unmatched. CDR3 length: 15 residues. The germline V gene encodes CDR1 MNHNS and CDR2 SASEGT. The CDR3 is CASSQLAAYQETQYF. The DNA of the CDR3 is TGTGCCAGCAGCCAACTAGCGGCTTACCAAGAGACCCAGTACTTC.

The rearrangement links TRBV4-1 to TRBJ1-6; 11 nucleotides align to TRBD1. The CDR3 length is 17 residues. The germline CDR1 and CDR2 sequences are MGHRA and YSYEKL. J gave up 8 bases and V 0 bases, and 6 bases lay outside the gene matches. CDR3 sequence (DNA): TGCGCCAGCAGCCAAGATTGGACAGGGGGCGCGTATTCACCCCTCCACTTT. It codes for CASSQDWTGGAYSPLHF.

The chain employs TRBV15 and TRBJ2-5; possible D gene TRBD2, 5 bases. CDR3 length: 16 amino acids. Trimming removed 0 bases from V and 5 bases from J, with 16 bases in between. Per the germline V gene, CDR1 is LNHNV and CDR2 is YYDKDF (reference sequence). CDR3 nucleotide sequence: TGTGCCACCAGCAGAGATCGGGGAGTTGGGCGCGAGACCCAGTACTTC. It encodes CATSRDRGVGRETQYF.

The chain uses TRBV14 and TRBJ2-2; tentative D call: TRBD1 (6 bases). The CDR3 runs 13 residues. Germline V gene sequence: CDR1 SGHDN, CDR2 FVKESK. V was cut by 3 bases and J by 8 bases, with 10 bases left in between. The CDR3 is CASSQDQGGELFF. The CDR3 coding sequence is TGTGCCAGCAGCCAGGACCAGGGGGGGGAGCTGTTTTTT.

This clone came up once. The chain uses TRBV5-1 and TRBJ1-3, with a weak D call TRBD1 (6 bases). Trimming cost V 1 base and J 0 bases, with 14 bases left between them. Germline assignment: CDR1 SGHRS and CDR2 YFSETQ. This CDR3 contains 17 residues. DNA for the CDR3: TGCGCCAGCAGCTTGAAGGGGGTCCGTTCCTCTGGAAACACCATATATTTT. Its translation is CASSLKGVRSSGNTIYF.